This TCR beta chain was captured in a study of blood T cell repertoires in COVID-19. Looking at the study overall: T cells, B-cell-depleted T cells, or PBMCs supplied cDNA or gDNA.

The data were produced by immunoSEQ multiplex PCR, yet TCRdb's version contains in-frame clones alone and is incomplete. Of over 150,000 clones listed, roughly 80% are singletons. With 6 bases removed from V and 3 bases from J, the gap between germline ends came to 10 bases. Germline CDR1 is SNHLY and CDR2 is FYNNEI. The CDR3 has 13 amino acids. Enrollees, roughly 18 to 90 years old, lived in 20 to 25 US areas. Two consecutive negative NP/OP PCR tests, clearance, or resolved symptoms defined Cohort 3 recovery. Sequenced input: PBMCs or T cells enriched from blood (not recorded which). The source of this sequence is an older woman who had recovered from COVID-19. The chain combines TRBV2 with TRBJ2-3; D remains unclear. The CDR3, as DNA: TGTGCCAGCAGAACAGATGGTACAGATACGCAGTATTTT. Its translation is CASRTDGTDTQYF.